What follows are 21 T cell receptor beta chains derived from one specimen sequenced in a study of neurological immune-mediated disorders. TCRdb reprocessed the 5' RACE reads via MiXCR and lists one record per CDR3 protein. The sample carries 40,000 or so distinct CDR3 sequences, approximately 4.4% recorded once. Sequencing input: CD4+ T cells from blood. The source is a man younger than 30 in good health.

This clonotype has a count of ten or more. The genes are TRBV12-5 and TRBJ2-7; D ambiguous. The CDR3 totals 13 residues. Germline CDR1 and CDR2: LGHNT and FRNRAP. The V and J ends lost 3 bases and 4 bases respectively, with 10 bases between them. In DNA, the CDR3 is TGTGCTAGTGGTTTCTTGTCCGGATACGAGCAGTACTTC. Residues: CASGFLSGYEQYF.

This clonotype was recorded at least ten times. CDR3 sequence (DNA): TGCGCCAGCAGCTCCCTACAGGGGAACACTGAAGCTTTCTTT. Translating gives CASSSLQGNTEAFF. The chain carries TRBV5-1 and TRBJ1-1; tentative D call: TRBD1 (6 bases). This CDR3 contains 14 residues. Germline CDR1 and CDR2: SGHRS and YFSETQ. The V gene lost 3 bases and the J gene lost 1 base, with 10 bases spanning the gap. The full variable domain, with the rest looked up from reference TRBV5-1 and TRBJ1-1, is KAGVTQTPRYLIKTRGQQVTLSCSPISGHRSVSWYQQTPGQGLQFLFEYFSETQRNKGNFPGRFSGRQFSNSRSEMNVSTLELGDSALYLCASSSLQGNTEAFFGQGTRLTVV.

This clonotype was counted many times. CDR3 nucleotide sequence: TGCGCCAGCAGCCAAGGTTGGAGGGAAAAACTAGCGGGAGGCGTGAATGAGCAGTTCTTC. Translating gives CASSQGWREKLAGGVNEQFF. The V gene is TRBV4-1, the J gene TRBJ2-1; TRBD2 matches at 12 bases. The CDR3 covers 20 residues. Germline-derived CDR1 and CDR2 are MGHRA and YSYEKL. The V gene end was trimmed by 1 base and the J gene end by 7 bases; junction bases not matched to a gene: 17.

This clonotype was recorded at least ten times. The rearrangement uses TRBV7-2 and TRBJ1-1, with 7 bases aligning to TRBD1. The CDR3 is made up of 15 amino acids. Per the germline V gene, CDR1 is SGHTA and CDR2 is FQGNSA. With 5 bases clipped from V and 4 bases from J, the junction kept 10 bases outside the gene matches. The DNA for the CDR3 is TGTGCCAGCAGCCCCCCTAACAGGGGAGGCACTGAAGCTTTCTTT. Translating it yields CASSPPNRGGTEAFF.

This clonotype was recorded many times. V and J are TRBV20-1 and TRBJ1-2; 7 positions match TRBD1. V was clipped by 5 bases and J by 3 bases; unmatched bases: 15. Germline V CDR1 and CDR2: DFQATT, SNEGSKA (reference sequence). The CDR3 consists of 16 residues. CDR3 nucleotides: TGCAGTGCTTCTTCACAGGGGACCTCGGTAGACTATGGCTACACCTTC. Its protein product is CSASSQGTSVDYGYTF.

This clonotype was observed at least ten times. The chain combines TRBV6-2 or TRBV6-3 with TRBJ1-5, with a weak D call TRBD1 (5 bases). Germline assignment: CDR1 MNHEY and CDR2 SVGEGT. Between the trimmed V and J ends, which lost 8 bases and 0 bases, there was a span of 17 bases. The CDR3 consists of 16 residues. The CDR3 region is CASGTDRIDSNQPQHF. Here the CDR3 DNA reads TGTGCCAGCGGGACCGACAGAATTGATAGCAATCAGCCCCAGCATTTT.

V gene TRBV4-2 combines with J gene TRBJ1-1; D uncertain. The germline gives CDR1 LGHNA, CDR2 YNFKEQ. The CDR3 runs 13 residues. Trimming took off 4 bases at V and 4 bases at J, with 10 bases between the two ends. The CDR3 sequence is CASSPGRITEAFF. The DNA of the CDR3 is TGTGCCAGCAGCCCGGGCCGGATCACTGAAGCTTTCTTT.

This clonotype has at least ten counts. V and J are TRBV5-8 and TRBJ2-7, with 13 bases that match TRBD2. V dropped 4 bases and J dropped 0; count of bases not matched to a gene: 7. Germline values: CDR1 SGHTS, CDR2 YDEGEE. The CDR3 has 17 residues. Here the CDR3 reads CASSPLGLAGASYEQYF. For the CDR3, the DNA is TGTGCCAGCAGCCCGTTAGGACTAGCGGGGGCCTCCTACGAGCAGTACTTC.

This clonotype was recorded many times. The J gene is TRBJ1-3, the V gene TRBV18; D unresolved. The CDR3 covers 15 residues. The germline gives CDR1 KGHSH, CDR2 LQKENI. The V end lost 4 bases, the J end lost 0 bases, and 10 bases lay between the germline ends. The CDR3 is CASSLPTHSGNTIYF. CDR3 coding DNA: TGTGCCAGCTCACTACCTACCCACTCTGGAAACACCATATATTTT.

This clonotype was observed many times. The V call is TRBV3-1, the J call TRBJ1-1; D gene ambiguous. CDR3 length equals 14 residues. Germline CDR1 and CDR2: LGHDT and YNNKEL (reference sequence). Trimming stripped 1 base from V and 5 bases from J, with 11 bases between. This CDR3 is CASSQGYGMTEAFF. As DNA, the CDR3 is TGTGCCAGCAGCCAAGGTTATGGGATGACTGAAGCTTTCTTT.

Many counts were recorded for this clonotype. The chain has TRBV18 and TRBJ1-2, with 9 positions matching TRBD1. Germline lookup yields CDR1 KGHSH and CDR2 LQKENI. V was pared by 1 base and J by 4 bases, with 4 bases of the junction left unmatched. CDR3 size: 15 residues. The CDR3 region is CASSPLGQGSYGYTF. Here the CDR3 DNA reads TGTGCCAGCTCACCACTGGGACAGGGAAGCTATGGCTACACCTTC.

This clonotype was recorded many times. The chain joins TRBV5-1 to TRBJ2-7; possible D gene TRBD2, 5 bases. Germline lookup yields CDR1 SGHRS and CDR2 YFSETQ. With 2 bases removed from V and 7 bases from J, the gap between germline ends came to 10 bases. The CDR3 length is 12 residues. The CDR3 sequence: CASSLTPGEQYF. DNA for the CDR3: TGCGCCAGCAGCTTAACGCCGGGGGAGCAGTACTTC.

V is TRBV7-3 and J is TRBJ2-5, with D maybe TRBD1 (5 bases). V was trimmed by 8 bases and J by 5 bases, leaving 12 bases between them. In germline, CDR1 is SGHTA, CDR2 FQGTGA. The CDR3 is made up of 12 amino acids. This chain's CDR3 is CASPGIGETQYF. CDR3 DNA sequence: TGTGCCAGCCCAGGGATAGGGGAGACCCAGTACTTC.

This clonotype was counted ten times or more. In nucleotides, the CDR3 is TGCAGTGTAGTCTCCGGGGGAATGAACACTGAAGCTTTCTTT. Encoded protein: CSVVSGGMNTEAFF. The chain combines TRBV20-1 with TRBJ1-1; weak D call: TRBD1 (5 bases). The CDR3 has 14 amino acids. Germline loops: CDR1 DFQATT, CDR2 SNEGSKA (reference sequence). The ends were cut back, 7 bases at V and 0 bases at J, with 15 bases in the middle.

Ten or more counts support this clonotype. The chain uses TRBV20-1 and TRBJ2-1, with 9 bases aligning to TRBD1. The germline V gene has CDR1 DFQATT and CDR2 SNEGSKA (reference sequence). The CDR3 covers 15 residues. J was trimmed by 5 bases and V by 3 bases; bases with no gene match: 8. The CDR3 nucleotides are TGCAGTGCTAGCGTCGGGACAGGGATCGACAATGAGCAGTTCTTC. Translated: CSASVGTGIDNEQFF.

Many counts were recorded for this clonotype. The genes are TRBV5-5 and TRBJ1-1; TRBD1 aligns across 7 bases. The CDR3 is 13 amino acids. J lost 8 bases, V lost 0 bases, and 4 bases had no gene match. The germline CDR1 and CDR2 sequences are SGHKS and YYEKEE (reference sequence). In DNA form, the CDR3 reads TGTGCCAGCAGCTTGGCCCCGACAGGGGAAGCTTTCTTT. Its protein is CASSLAPTGEAFF.

This clonotype was seen repeatedly, ten times or more. The V call is TRBV19, the J call TRBJ1-5; D gene ambiguous. The V gene lost 3 bases and the J gene lost 5 bases, with 11 bases spanning the gap. The CDR3 totals 14 residues. Germline V CDR1 and CDR2: LNHDA, SQIVND (reference sequence). CDR3 nucleotides: TGTGCCAGTAGTATCTCGGTCTATGATCAGCCCCAGCATTTT. Translation gives CASSISVYDQPQHF.

As regards this clonotype: This clone may be a read error of a much larger clone one base away. The rearrangement uses TRBV12-3 or TRBV12-4 and TRBJ1-6; D remains ambiguous. The V end was cut by 3 bases, the J end by 12 bases, with 6 bases between. The CDR3 has 11 amino acids. The DNA for the CDR3 is TGTGCCAGCAGTTTCGGGAAACCCCTCCACTTT. It encodes CASSFGKPLHF.

This clonotype counts as medium-sized. The chain has TRBV20-1 and TRBJ1-1; D is ambiguous. The germline CDR1 and CDR2 sequences are DFQATT and SNEGSKA (reference sequence). The V end lost 1 base, the J end lost 0 bases, and 6 bases lay between the germline ends. The length of the CDR3 is 13 residues. The CDR3 DNA sequence: TGCAGTGCTAGAGCCTTTATGAACACTGAAGCTTTCTTT. Protein sequence: CSARAFMNTEAFF.

The sample holds many counts of this clonotype. V is TRBV30 and J is TRBJ2-7, with 7 bases that match TRBD1. Germline values: CDR1 GTSNPN, CDR2 SVGIG (reference sequence). The ends lost 5 bases at V and 2 bases at J; junction bases unmatched: 6. This CDR3 contains 13 residues. CDR3 residues: CAWEKGQTYEQYF. CDR3 bases: TGTGCCTGGGAGAAGGGACAGACCTACGAGCAGTACTTC.

This clonotype was observed many times. The gene calls are TRBV7-3 and TRBJ2-2; weak D call: TRBD2 (5 bases). Germline CDR1 is SGHTA and CDR2 is FQGTGA. V lost 3 bases to trimming and J lost 7 bases, with 9 bases between them. The CDR3 totals 13 residues. Here the CDR3 reads CASSFIEGGELFF. CDR3 nucleotide sequence: TGTGCCAGCAGCTTCATCGAGGGCGGGGAGCTGTTTTTT.